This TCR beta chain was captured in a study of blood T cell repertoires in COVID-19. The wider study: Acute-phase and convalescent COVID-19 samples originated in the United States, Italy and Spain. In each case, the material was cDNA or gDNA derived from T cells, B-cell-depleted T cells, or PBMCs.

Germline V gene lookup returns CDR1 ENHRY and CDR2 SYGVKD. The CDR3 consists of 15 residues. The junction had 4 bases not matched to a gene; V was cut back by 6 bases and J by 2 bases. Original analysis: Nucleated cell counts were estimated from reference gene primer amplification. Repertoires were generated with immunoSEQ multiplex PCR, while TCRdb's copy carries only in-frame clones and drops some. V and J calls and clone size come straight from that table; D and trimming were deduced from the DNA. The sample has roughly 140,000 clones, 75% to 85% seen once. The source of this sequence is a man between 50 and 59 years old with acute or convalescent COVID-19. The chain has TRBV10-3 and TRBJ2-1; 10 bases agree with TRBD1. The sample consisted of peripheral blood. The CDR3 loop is CAISAGQGTYNEQFF. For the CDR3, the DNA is TGTGCCATCAGCGCGGGACAGGGGACCTACAATGAGCAGTTCTTC.